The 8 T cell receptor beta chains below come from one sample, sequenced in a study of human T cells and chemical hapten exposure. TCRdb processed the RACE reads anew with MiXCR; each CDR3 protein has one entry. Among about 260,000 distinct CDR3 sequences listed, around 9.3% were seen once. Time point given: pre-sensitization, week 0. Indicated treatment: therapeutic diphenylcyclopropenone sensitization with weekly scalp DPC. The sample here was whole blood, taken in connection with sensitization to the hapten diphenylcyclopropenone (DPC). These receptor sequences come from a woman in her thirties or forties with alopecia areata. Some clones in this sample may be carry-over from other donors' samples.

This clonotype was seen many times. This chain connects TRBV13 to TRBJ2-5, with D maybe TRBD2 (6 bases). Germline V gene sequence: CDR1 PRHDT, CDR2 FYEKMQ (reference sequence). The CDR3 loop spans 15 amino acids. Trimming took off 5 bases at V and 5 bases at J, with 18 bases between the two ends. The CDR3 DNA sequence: TGTGCCAGCAGCACACTAGCTATCCTCGGGGAGACCCAGTACTTC. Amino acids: CASSTLAILGETQYF. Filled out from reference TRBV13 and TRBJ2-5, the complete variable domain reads AAGVIQSPRHLIKEKRETATLKCYPIPRHDTVYWYQQGPGQDPQFLISFYEKMQSDKGSIPDRFSAQQFSDYHSELNMSSLELGDSALYFCASSTLAILGETQYFGPGTRLLVL.

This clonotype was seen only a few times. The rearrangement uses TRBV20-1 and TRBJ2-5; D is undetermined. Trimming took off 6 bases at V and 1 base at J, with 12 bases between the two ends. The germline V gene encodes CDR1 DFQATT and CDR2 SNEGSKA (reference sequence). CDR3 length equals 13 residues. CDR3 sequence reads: CSASRQVQETQYF. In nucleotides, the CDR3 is TGCAGTGCCAGCCGGCAGGTCCAAGAGACCCAGTACTTC.

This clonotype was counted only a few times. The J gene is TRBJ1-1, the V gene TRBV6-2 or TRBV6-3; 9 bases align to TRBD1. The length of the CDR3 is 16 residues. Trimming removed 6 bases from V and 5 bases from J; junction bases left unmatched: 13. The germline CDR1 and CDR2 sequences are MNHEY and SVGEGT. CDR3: CASRLPPTGGWTEAFF. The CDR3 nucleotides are TGTGCCAGCAGACTACCCCCGACAGGGGGGTGGACTGAAGCTTTCTTT.

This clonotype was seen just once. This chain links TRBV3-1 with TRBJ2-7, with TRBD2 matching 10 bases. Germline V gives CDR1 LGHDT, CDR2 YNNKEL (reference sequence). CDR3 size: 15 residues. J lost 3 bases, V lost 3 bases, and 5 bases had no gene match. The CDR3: CASSQTSGRDYEQYF. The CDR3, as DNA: TGTGCCAGCAGCCAGACGAGCGGGAGGGACTACGAGCAGTACTTC.

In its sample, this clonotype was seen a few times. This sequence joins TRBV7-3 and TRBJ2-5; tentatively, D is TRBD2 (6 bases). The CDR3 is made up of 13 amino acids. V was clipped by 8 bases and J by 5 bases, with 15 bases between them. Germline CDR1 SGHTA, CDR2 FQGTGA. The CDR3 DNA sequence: TGTGCCAGCGGAGGGGCCGCCAGGGAGACCCAGTACTTC. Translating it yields CASGGAARETQYF.

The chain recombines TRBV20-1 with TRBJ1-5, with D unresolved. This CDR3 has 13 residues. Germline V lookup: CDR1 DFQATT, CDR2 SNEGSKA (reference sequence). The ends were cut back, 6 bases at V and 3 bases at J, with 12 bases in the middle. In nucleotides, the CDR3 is TGCAGTGCCCCGTTATCCTTCAATCAGCCCCAGCATTTT. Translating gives CSAPLSFNQPQHF.

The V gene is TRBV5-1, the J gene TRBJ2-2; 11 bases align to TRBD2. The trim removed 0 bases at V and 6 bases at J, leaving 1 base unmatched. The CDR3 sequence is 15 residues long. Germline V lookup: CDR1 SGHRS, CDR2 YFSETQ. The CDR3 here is CASSLELAGAGELFF. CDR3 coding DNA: TGCGCCAGCAGCTTGGAACTAGCGGGGGCCGGGGAGCTGTTTTTT. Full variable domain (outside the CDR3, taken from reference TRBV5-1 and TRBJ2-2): KAGVTQTPRYLIKTRGQQVTLSCSPISGHRSVSWYQQTPGQGLQFLFEYFSETQRNKGNFPGRFSGRQFSNSRSEMNVSTLELGDSALYLCASSLELAGAGELFFGEGSRLTVL.

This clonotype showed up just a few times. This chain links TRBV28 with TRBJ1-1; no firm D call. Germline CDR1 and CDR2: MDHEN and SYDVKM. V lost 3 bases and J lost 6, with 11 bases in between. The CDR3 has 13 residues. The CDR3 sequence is CASSFLRNSEAFF. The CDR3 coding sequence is TGTGCCAGCAGTTTTTTAAGGAATTCTGAAGCTTTCTTT.